This T cell receptor beta chain originates from a study of control samples from healthy donors and cancer patients. This CDR3 has 14 residues. Germline V gives CDR1 MDHEN, CDR2 SYDVKM. Trimming stripped 2 bases from V and 9 bases from J, with 17 bases between. Profiled with immunoSEQ multiplex PCR; TCRdb holds only in-frame clones, not every one. The data hold 150,000 or so clones, with 85% to 95% observed a single time. Sequences were obtained from blood. The chain employs TRBV28 and TRBJ2-7; D is ambiguous. This clonotype was sampled from a man aged 45 to 65 in good health. This CDR3 is CASSLPVGLRRQYF. The CDR3 DNA is TGTGCCAGCAGTTTACCCGTGGGCCTCCGAAGGCAGTACTTC.